This T cell receptor beta chain was documented in a study of radiotherapy plus CTLA-4 blockade in lung cancer. Produced via immunoSEQ multiplex PCR; TCRdb's table is partial and in-frame only. The sample holds tens of thousands of clones, around 69% seen once. People whose metastatic non-small-cell lung cancer was chemo-refractory got focal radiation along with CTLA-4 blockade by ipilimumab. Per germline, CDR1 SGHTA and CDR2 FQGTGA. V lost 0 bases, J lost 4 bases, and 5 bases stayed unmatched. The CDR3 loop spans 17 amino acids. Sequencing was performed on peripheral blood, taken from a patient treated with radiotherapy plus ipilimumab. The TCR comes from a human donor with non-small cell lung cancer whose response to radiotherapy plus ipilimumab could not be evaluated. Some clones in this sample may be carry-over from other donors' samples. This chain connects TRBV7-3 to TRBJ2-1; TRBD2 aligns across 11 bases. CDR3 in amino acids: CASSLTVLAGGYNEQFF. The CDR3 nucleotides are TGTGCCAGCAGCTTAACGGTCCTAGCGGGGGGTTACAATGAGCAGTTCTTC.